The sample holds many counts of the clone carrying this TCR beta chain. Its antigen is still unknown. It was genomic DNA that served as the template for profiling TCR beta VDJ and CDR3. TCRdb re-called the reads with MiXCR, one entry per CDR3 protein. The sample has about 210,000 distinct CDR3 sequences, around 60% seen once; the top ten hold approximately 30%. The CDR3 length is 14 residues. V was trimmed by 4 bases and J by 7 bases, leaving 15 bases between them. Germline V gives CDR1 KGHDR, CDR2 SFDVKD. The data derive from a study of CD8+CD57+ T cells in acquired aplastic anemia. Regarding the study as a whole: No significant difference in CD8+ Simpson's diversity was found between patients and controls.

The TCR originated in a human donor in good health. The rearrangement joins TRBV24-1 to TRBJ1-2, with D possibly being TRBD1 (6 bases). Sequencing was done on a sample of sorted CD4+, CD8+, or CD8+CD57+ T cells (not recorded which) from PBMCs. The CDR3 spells CATSDPDGGGGYTF. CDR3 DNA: TGTGCCACCAGTGACCCCGACGGAGGGGGTGGCTACACCTTC.